Each of the 10 T cell receptor beta chains below was sequenced from the same sample in a study of T cells in localized non-small cell lung cancer. The assay was immunoSEQ multiplex PCR, and TCRdb's table has in-frame clones only and misses some. Among under 150,000 clones listed, roughly 90% were seen once. This sample comprised peripheral blood, obtained before any cancer treatment. The source of these receptors is a female donor older than 55 with stage I lung adenocarcinoma.

The chain employs TRBV30 and TRBJ2-1; 10 positions agree with TRBD1. The CDR3 length is 13 residues. Germline V gene sequence: CDR1 GTSNPN, CDR2 SVGIG (reference sequence). V shed 5 bases and J 5 bases; nucleotides not matched to a gene: 3. The CDR3 DNA is TGTGCCTGGTTGGGACAGGGGAACAATGAGCAGTTCTTC. This sequence encodes CAWLGQGNNEQFF.

The J gene is TRBJ1-5, the V gene TRBV7-2, with D possibly matching TRBD1 (6 bases). CDR3 length: 13 amino acids. Germline CDR1 and CDR2: SGHTA and FQGNSA. V was pared by 5 bases and J by 7 bases, with 12 bases between. CDR3 in amino acids: CASSVRGQQPQHF. CDR3 nucleotides: TGTGCCAGCAGCGTCCGTGGACAGCAGCCCCAGCATTTT.

The chain couples TRBV7-3 to TRBJ2-1; the match to TRBD2 covers 10 bases. CDR3 length equals 16 residues. Germline assignment: CDR1 SGHTA and CDR2 FQGTGA. J gave up 8 bases and V 5 bases, and 12 bases lay outside the gene matches. DNA for the CDR3: TGTGCCAGCAGCGGCTTGACTAGCGGGCAAACGTATGAGCAGTTCTTC. It codes for CASSGLTSGQTYEQFF.

This clone appeared a few times. The chain joins TRBV18 to TRBJ1-1; 7 bases are a match to TRBD1. Germline assignment: CDR1 KGHSH and CDR2 LQKENI. This CDR3 region has 15 residues. Trimming at V came to 3 bases and at J to 4 bases, leaving 8 bases not matched to a gene. CDR3 DNA: TGTGCCAGCTCACCGCCGACAGGGTCATTCACTGAAGCTTTCTTT. Its translation is CASSPPTGSFTEAFF.

The rearrangement uses TRBV7-2 and TRBJ2-3, with TRBD2 matching over 13 bases. Germline assignment: CDR1 SGHTA and CDR2 FQGNSA. The CDR3 has 19 residues. The V and J ends lost 2 bases and 10 bases, in that order; junction bases with no gene match: 18. The CDR3 DNA follows: TGTGCCAGCAGCTTAAGATTAAAGACCGGGACTAGCGGGACCAAGGCGCAGTATTTT. Amino acid sequence: CASSLRLKTGTSGTKAQYF.

The chain joins TRBV9 to TRBJ1-3; maybe TRBD1 (5 bases). Trimming pared 3 bases from V and 0 bases from J, leaving 10 bases between. CDR1 and CDR2 from the germline V gene are SGDLS and YYNGEE. CDR3 length equals 15 residues. The CDR3, as DNA: TGTGCCAGCAGCGCCGACAGCCACTCTGGAAACACCATATATTTT. Amino acids: CASSADSHSGNTIYF. The full variable domain, its missing parts supplied by reference TRBV9 and TRBJ1-3, is DSGVTQTPKHLITATGQRVTLRCSPRSGDLSVYWYQQSLDQGLQFLIQYYNGEERAKGNILERFSAQQFPDLHSELNLSSLELGDSALYFCASSADSHSGNTIYFGEGSWLTVV.

The genes are TRBV19 and TRBJ1-1; D is unclear. This CDR3 comprises 15 residues. Trimming took off 2 bases at V and 7 bases at J, with 17 bases between the two ends. CDR1 and CDR2 from the germline V gene are LNHDA and SQIVND (reference sequence). Written as DNA, the CDR3 is TGTGCCAGTAGTATATTTGGCAAACGAACAAGTGAAGCTTTCTTT. Protein product: CASSIFGKRTSEAFF.

The rearrangement links TRBV7-9 to TRBJ2-7, with 7 positions matching TRBD2. This CDR3 contains 14 residues. Germline CDR1 is SEHNR and CDR2 is FQNEAQ (reference sequence). J gave up 4 bases and V 5 bases, and 8 bases lay outside the gene matches. This chain's CDR3 is CASSLSAGLYEQYF. The CDR3 DNA sequence: TGTGCCAGCAGCCTCTCAGCGGGGCTTTACGAGCAGTACTTC.

The chain joins TRBV27 to TRBJ1-1; 7 bases map to TRBD1. Per germline, CDR1 MNHEY and CDR2 SMNVEV (reference sequence). The CDR3 length is 17 residues. After removal of 7 bases from V and 4 bases from J, the junction contained 18 bases not matched to a gene. The CDR3 bases are TGTGCCAGCACCTCCGGACAGGTACGCTTCACCGTCACTGAAGCTTTCTTT. Its protein product is CASTSGQVRFTVTEAFF.

V is TRBV14 and J is TRBJ2-3; D uncertain. CDR3 length equals 15 residues. Trimming removed 1 base at V and 9 bases at J, with 17 bases between. Germline CDR1 is SGHDN and CDR2 is FVKESK. CDR3 nucleotides: TGTGCCAGCAGCCAAGGCCCTCTAGTCCAATCGACGCAGTATTTT. It is translated as CASSQGPLVQSTQYF.